What follows are 23 T cell receptor beta chains derived from one specimen sequenced in a study of blood T cell repertoires in COVID-19. Repertoires were generated with immunoSEQ multiplex PCR, while TCRdb's copy carries only in-frame clones and drops some. The repertoire holds about 330,000 clones, with 92% as singletons. The specimen was PBMCs or T cells enriched from blood (not recorded which). The receptors stem from a woman between 25 and 40 years old who had recovered from COVID-19.

The V call is TRBV7-9, the J call TRBJ1-5; perhaps TRBD1 as D (6 bases). The V gene lost 5 bases and the J gene lost 0 bases, with 14 bases spanning the gap. The CDR3 is 16 residues long. Germline assignment: CDR1 SEHNR and CDR2 FQNEAQ (reference sequence). The CDR3 here is CASSPAGTNSNQPQHF. CDR3 nucleotides: TGTGCCAGCAGCCCAGCGGGGACAAATAGCAATCAGCCCCAGCATTTT. Supplemented by reference TRBV7-9 and TRBJ1-5, the full variable domain reads DTGVSQNPRHKITKRGQNVTFRCDPISEHNRLYWYRQTLGQGPEFLTYFQNEAQLEKSRLLSDRFSAERPKGSFSTLEIQRTEQGDSAMYLCASSPAGTNSNQPQHFGDGTRLSIL.

This chain joins TRBV10-3 and TRBJ1-1; D gene ambiguous. Looked up from germline, CDR1 is ENHRY and CDR2 is SYGVKD. The V end lost 3 bases, the J end lost 5 bases, and 13 bases lay between the germline ends. The length of the CDR3 is 14 residues. This CDR3 reads CAISDSVGGTEAFF. The CDR3 DNA is TGTGCCATCAGTGACAGCGTGGGAGGTACTGAAGCTTTCTTT.

The chain has TRBV4-3 and TRBJ1-6; TRBD1 aligns across 8 bases. Unmatched junction bases numbered 8, after V lost 0 bases and J lost 7 bases. CDR1 is LGHNA, CDR2 YSLEER, per germline. This CDR3 is built from 17 residues. CDR3: CASSQEVGTGRNSPLHF. CDR3 nucleotide sequence: TGCGCCAGCAGCCAAGAAGTCGGGACAGGAAGAAATTCACCCCTCCACTTT.

This chain's CDR3 is CASSRYPQGNQETQYF. As DNA, the CDR3 is TGTGCCAGCAGTCGCTACCCCCAGGGGAACCAAGAGACCCAGTACTTC. The rearrangement joins TRBV28 to TRBJ2-5; D might be TRBD1 (6 bases). Deletions cut 5 bases from V and 0 bases from J, with 16 bases between. Germline CDR1 reads MDHEN; CDR2 reads SYDVKM. The CDR3 loop spans 16 amino acids.

The rearrangement uses TRBV7-9 and TRBJ1-3; maybe TRBD1 (6 bases). V was shortened by 1 base and J by 3 bases, with 7 bases between the two germline ends. The CDR3 runs 14 residues. Germline assignment: CDR1 SEHNR and CDR2 FQNEAQ (reference sequence). The CDR3 DNA follows: TGTGCCAGCAGCTTAGAGGGGGATGGAAACACCATATATTTT. Protein sequence: CASSLEGDGNTIYF.

The chain carries TRBV28 and TRBJ1-1; no reliable D call. Germline V gene lookup returns CDR1 MDHEN and CDR2 SYDVKM. This CDR3 region has 12 residues. V was clipped by 7 bases and J by 4 bases, with 10 bases between them. The CDR3 DNA follows: TGTGCCAGCACCTTCGAGAGCACTGAAGCTTTCTTT. Protein sequence: CASTFESTEAFF. Combining the CDR3 with reference TRBV28 and TRBJ1-1 gives the whole variable domain DVKVTQSSRYLVKRTGEKVFLECVQDMDHENMFWYRQDPGLGLRLIYFSYDVKMKEKGDIPEGYSVSREKKERFSLILESASTNQTSMYLCASTFESTEAFFGQGTRLTVV.

The chain joins TRBV5-1 to TRBJ2-5; 9 nucleotides line up with TRBD2. With V trimmed by 1 base and J by 1 base, 5 bases remained unmatched. Germline CDR1 SGHRS, CDR2 YFSETQ. This CDR3 is built from 16 residues. Written as DNA, the CDR3 is TGCGCCAGCAGCTTGCCTGCGGGAGGGCCCCAAGAGACCCAGTACTTC. It specifies CASSLPAGGPQETQYF.

This chain uses TRBV28 with TRBJ2-7, with TRBD2 matching over 7 bases. The CDR3 runs to 14 residues. Germline CDR1 reads MDHEN; CDR2 reads SYDVKM. The V gene end was trimmed by 4 bases and the J gene end by 4 bases; junction bases not matched to a gene: 7. CDR3 in amino acids: CASSWGGLQYEQYF. The CDR3 coding sequence is TGTGCCAGCAGTTGGGGGGGACTCCAGTACGAGCAGTACTTC.

The chain is built from TRBV15 and TRBJ2-1; TRBD2 agrees at 11 bases. The CDR3 sequence is 16 residues long. The germline V gene has CDR1 LNHNV and CDR2 YYDKDF (reference sequence). The trim removed 1 base at V and 4 bases at J, leaving 3 bases unmatched. The CDR3 is CATSRGGTSGYNEQFF. CDR3 coding DNA: TGTGCCACCAGCAGAGGCGGGACTAGCGGATACAATGAGCAGTTCTTC.

J is TRBJ2-1 and V is TRBV5-1; D is possibly TRBD2 (6 bases). V lost 4 bases and J 1 base, leaving 9 bases between the germline ends. There are 14 residues in the CDR3. CDR1 SGHRS and CDR2 YFSETQ come from the germline V gene. The CDR3 spells CASSVGTSYNEQFF. The CDR3 DNA is TGCGCCAGCAGCGTCGGGACTTCCTACAATGAGCAGTTCTTC.

The chain uses TRBV19 and TRBJ1-5, with no clear D. The CDR3 has 14 residues. Trimming removed 3 bases from V and 7 bases from J, with 13 bases in between. Germline values: CDR1 LNHDA, CDR2 SQIVND (reference sequence). CDR3 residues: CASSIEGSGQPQHF. The CDR3 nucleotides are TGTGCCAGTAGTATTGAGGGATCGGGCCAGCCCCAGCATTTT.

The chain employs TRBV21-1 and TRBJ1-6. TRBV21-1 is reported as a pseudogene. The CDR3 length is 16 residues. The CDR3 region has the DNA TGTGCCAGCAGCAACCCCCCGTCACGGTTTAATTCACCCCTCCACTTT. This gives the protein CASSNPPSRFNSPLHF.

Here the CDR3 reads CASSFTEGTNYGYTF. The CDR3 region has the DNA TGTGCCAGCAGCTTCACGGAGGGAACTAACTATGGCTACACCTTC. V is TRBV11-2 and J is TRBJ1-2; D not resolved. Germline V CDR1 and CDR2: SGHAT, FQNNGV. V was trimmed by 3 bases and J by 0 bases, leaving 11 bases between them. This CDR3 spans 15 amino acids.

The V gene is TRBV5-1, the J gene TRBJ1-1; 8 bases fit TRBD1. The ends lost 2 bases at V and 4 bases at J; junction bases unmatched: 7. The CDR3 contains 15 residues. The germline gives CDR1 SGHRS, CDR2 YFSETQ. DNA for the CDR3: TGCGCCAGCAGCTTTTCAGGGGGCACCTCCACTGAAGCTTTCTTT. Translating it yields CASSFSGGTSTEAFF.

J is TRBJ1-5 and V is TRBV30, with D uncertain. Trimming shortened V by 3 bases and J by 0 bases, and 6 bases separated the two germline ends. This CDR3 is built from 13 residues. Germline CDR1 reads GTSNPN; CDR2 reads SVGIG (reference sequence). This CDR3 reads CAWSVHSNQPQHF. The CDR3, as DNA: TGTGCCTGGAGCGTACATAGCAATCAGCCCCAGCATTTT.

Regarding this clone: Other DNA sequences in the same sample also yield this CDR3. This chain joins TRBV18 and TRBJ1-1; possible D gene TRBD1, 5 bases. CDR1 is KGHSH, CDR2 LQKENI, per germline. Trimming stripped 3 bases from V and 1 base from J, with 6 bases between. The CDR3 covers 13 residues. CDR3: CASSPGGNTEAFF. For the CDR3, the DNA is TGTGCCAGCTCACCGGGGGGGAACACTGAAGCTTTCTTT.

The rearrangement joins TRBV4-1 to TRBJ1-1; TRBD1 might be the D (5 bases). Germline assignment: CDR1 MGHRA and CDR2 YSYEKL. V lost 0 bases and J 2 bases, leaving 10 bases between the germline ends. This CDR3 is built from 15 residues. This chain's CDR3 is CASSQDSGPNTEAFF. The CDR3 DNA is TGCGCCAGCAGCCAAGATTCAGGGCCTAACACTGAAGCTTTCTTT.

V usage is TRBV7-9 and J usage is TRBJ1-1, with D possibly being TRBD1 (6 bases). Germline V gene lookup returns CDR1 SEHNR and CDR2 FQNEAQ (reference sequence). The CDR3 totals 17 residues. V dropped 5 bases and J dropped 0 bases, with 19 bases sitting between them. CDR3 region: CASSPEQGLGLNTEAFF. In DNA, the CDR3 is TGTGCCAGCAGCCCGGAACAGGGTTTGGGATTGAACACTGAAGCTTTCTTT.

The chain has TRBV6-4 and TRBJ1-3; D gene unclear. V lost 11 bases and J 0 bases, leaving 8 bases between the germline ends. The CDR3 length is 12 residues. Germline CDR1 and CDR2: MRHNA and SNTAGT. As DNA, the CDR3 is TGTGCCCCTATCGCCTCTGGAAACACCATATATTTT. As protein: CAPIASGNTIYF.

The chain joins TRBV2 to TRBJ2-1, with a possible D match to TRBD1 (6 bases). CDR1 SNHLY and CDR2 FYNNEI come from the germline V gene. Between the trimmed V and J ends, which lost 10 bases and 6 bases, there was a span of 16 bases. The CDR3 extends over 13 amino acids. The CDR3 bases are TGTGCCAACGGGACATCCAGGGGCAATGAGCAGTTCTTC. Translated, it gives CANGTSRGNEQFF.

The rearrangement uses TRBV4-1 and TRBJ1-2, with TRBD1 as a possible D gene (5 bases). Germline V gene sequence: CDR1 MGHRA, CDR2 YSYEKL. There are 14 residues in the CDR3. The germline V and J ends were trimmed by 2 bases and 8 bases, with 15 bases remaining between them. As DNA, the CDR3 is TGCGCCAGCAGCCAACTACCTCAGGGATTCGGCTACACCTTC. Protein: CASSQLPQGFGYTF.

The genes are TRBV5-6 and TRBJ2-7, with 9 bases aligning to TRBD1. In germline, CDR1 is SGHDT, CDR2 YYEEEE. Trimming removed 4 bases from V and 2 bases from J; junction bases left unmatched: 10. CDR3 length: 16 residues. CDR3 nucleotides: TGTGCCAGCAGCGGAATCGGGACAGGGAATCCCTACGAGCAGTACTTC. Translation gives CASSGIGTGNPYEQYF.

This sequence joins TRBV4-1 and TRBJ2-1; the match to TRBD2 covers 15 bases. The CDR3 sequence is 16 residues long. Germline V gene sequence: CDR1 MGHRA, CDR2 YSYEKL. V was clipped by 4 bases and J by 5 bases; unmatched bases: 3. The CDR3 reads CASSRGTSGGHNEQFF. The CDR3 DNA sequence: TGCGCCAGCAGCCGCGGGACTAGCGGGGGGCACAATGAGCAGTTCTTC.